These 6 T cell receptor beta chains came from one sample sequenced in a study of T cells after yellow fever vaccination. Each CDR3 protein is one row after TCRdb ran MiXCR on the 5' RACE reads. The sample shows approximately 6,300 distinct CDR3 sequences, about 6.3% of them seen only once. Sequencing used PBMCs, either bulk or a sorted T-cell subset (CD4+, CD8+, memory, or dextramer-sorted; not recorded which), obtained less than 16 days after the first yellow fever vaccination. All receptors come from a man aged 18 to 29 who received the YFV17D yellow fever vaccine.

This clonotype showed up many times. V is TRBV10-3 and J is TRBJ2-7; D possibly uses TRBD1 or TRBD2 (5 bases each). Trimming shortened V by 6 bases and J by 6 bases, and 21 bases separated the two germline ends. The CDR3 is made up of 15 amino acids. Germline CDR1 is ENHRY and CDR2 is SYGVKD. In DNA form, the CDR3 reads TGTGCCATCAGAAGAACCGCCGGGACGGCGGGCGAGCAGTACTTC. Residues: CAIRRTAGTAGEQYF.

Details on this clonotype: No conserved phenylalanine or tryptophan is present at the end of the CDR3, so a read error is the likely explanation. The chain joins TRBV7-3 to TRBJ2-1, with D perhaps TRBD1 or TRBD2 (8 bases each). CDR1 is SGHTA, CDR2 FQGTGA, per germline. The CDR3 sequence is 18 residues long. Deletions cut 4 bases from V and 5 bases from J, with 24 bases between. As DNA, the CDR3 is TGTGCCAGCAGCTCGGACAGGGTGCTAGCGGGTCCTCACAATGAGCAGTTCTCC. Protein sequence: CASSSDRVLAGPHNEQFS.

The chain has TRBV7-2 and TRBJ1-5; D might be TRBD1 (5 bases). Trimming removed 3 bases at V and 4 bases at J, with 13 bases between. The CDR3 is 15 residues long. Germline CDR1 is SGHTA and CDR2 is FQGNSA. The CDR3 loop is CASSLVAGGNQPQHF. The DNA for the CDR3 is TGTGCCAGCAGCTTGGTGGCCGGGGGTAATCAGCCCCAGCATTTT.

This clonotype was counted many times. CDR3: CASSPLAGESEKLFF. CDR3 sequence (DNA): TGTGCCAGCAGCCCGCTAGCAGGGGAGAGCGAAAAACTGTTTTTT. The rearrangement joins TRBV7-2 to TRBJ1-4; weak D call: TRBD1 (6 bases). The CDR3 runs 15 residues. CDR1 is SGHTA, CDR2 FQGNSA, per germline. V dropped 5 bases and J dropped 8 bases, with 18 bases sitting between them.

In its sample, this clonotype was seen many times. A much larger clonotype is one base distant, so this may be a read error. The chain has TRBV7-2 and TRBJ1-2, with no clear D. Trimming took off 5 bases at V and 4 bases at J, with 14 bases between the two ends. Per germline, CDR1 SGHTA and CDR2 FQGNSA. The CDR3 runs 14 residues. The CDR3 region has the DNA TGTGCCAGCAGCCCAGGCTTGAGGCTCTATGGCTACACCTTC. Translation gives CASSPGLRLYGYTF.

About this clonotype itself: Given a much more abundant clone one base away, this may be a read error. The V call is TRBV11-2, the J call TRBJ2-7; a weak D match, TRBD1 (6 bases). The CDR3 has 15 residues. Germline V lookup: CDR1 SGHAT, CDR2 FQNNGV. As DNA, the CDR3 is TGTGCCAGCAGCCTAGACTGGGGGCGCGGCTACGAGCAGTACGTC. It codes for CASSLDWGRGYEQYV.